A single T cell receptor beta chain is shown here with its context. Its cognate antigen is unknown. Trimming took off 6 bases at V and 3 bases at J, with 13 bases between the two ends. The CDR3 covers 14 residues. Germline V gene sequence: CDR1 MDHEN, CDR2 SYDVKM. This specimen comes from a study of cytomegalovirus exposure and HLA in healthy donors. Primers for the PCR totalled 60 Vbeta and 13 Jbeta. Sequenced by immunoSEQ multiplex PCR; TCRdb stores in-frame clones only, minus some. The sample comprises about 200,000 clones, 65% to 90% of which are singletons, and roughly 0.32% rests with the top ten. Study-wide points: Most TCR sequences were uncommon, yet certain public TCRs appeared in many donors.

It was healthy bone marrow donors who served as donors. This TCR was sampled from a woman aged 25 to 39 in good health and CMV-seronegative. The V gene is TRBV28, the J gene TRBJ2-3, with a weak D call TRBD2 (6 bases). The sample taken for sequencing was PBMCs. The CDR3 region has the DNA TGTGCCAGCAGAGAACTGGGGGGTACAGATACGCAGTATTTT. It codes for CASRELGGTDTQYF.